The rows below give T cell receptor beta chains drawn from one sample of a study of blood T cell repertoires in COVID-19. TCRdb's copy holds only in-frame clones and misses some; the assay was immunoSEQ multiplex PCR. The repertoire consists of around 86,000 clones, with 87% occurring once and the leading ten covering 7.4%. Sequenced input: peripheral blood. The receptors originated from a human donor with acute or convalescent COVID-19. The donor label of this sample is uncertain. The CDR3 runs from the conserved cysteine through the conserved F or W. The order of the fields is J gene, V gene, clone size, D gene, CDR3 protein, CDR3 DNA. The D gene is left open where the match is weak. The size field is filled for only some rows; it gives once, few, many or a size class.

>TRBJ2-7|TRBV6-5|NA|TRBD1
CASIRTGGVGEQYF
TGTGCCAGCATCCGGACAGGGGGCGTGGGGGAGCAGTACTTC
>TRBJ2-3|TRBV4-3|NA|TRBD2
CASSQDPLAEYTDTQYF
TGCGCCAGCAGCCAAGACCCCCTAGCGGAATACACAGATACGCAGTATTTT
>TRBJ1-5|TRBV10-2|few|NA
CASSDWQYSNQPQHF
TGCGCCAGCAGTGACTGGCAATATAGCAATCAGCCCCAGCATTTT
>TRBJ2-3|TRBV30|NA|NA
CAWSGSLGLSSDTQYF
TGTGCCTGGAGCGGGTCTCTCGGCTTGTCGTCAGATACGCAGTATTTT
>TRBJ1-1|TRBV5-1|NA|TRBD1
CASSPRQGGNEAFF
TGCGCCAGCAGCCCGAGACAGGGGGGCAATGAAGCTTTCTTT
>TRBJ1-2|TRBV28|NA|TRBD1
CASSSAGTGLAYGYTF
TGTGCCAGCAGTTCGGCCGGGACAGGGCTTGCCTATGGCTACACCTTC
>TRBJ1-1|TRBV14|NA|TRBD1
CASSRRRDRNTEAFF
TGTGCCAGCAGCCGACGGCGGGACAGGAACACTGAAGCTTTCTTT
>TRBJ1-2|TRBV3-1/TRBV3-2|NA|NA
CASSQVFRDGYTF
TGTGCCAGCAGCCAAGTGTTCAGGGATGGCTACACCTTC
>TRBJ2-5|TRBV7-3|NA|TRBD2
CASSRGGKGETQYF
TGTGCCAGCAGCCGCGGGGGGAAGGGAGAGACCCAGTACTTC
>TRBJ2-3|TRBV10-3|NA|TRBD2
CAIQSTILAGGDTQYF
TGTGCCATCCAATCTACGATACTAGCGGGGGGAGATACGCAGTATTTT
>TRBJ1-5|TRBV15|few|NA
CATSRGDYNNQPQHF
TGTGCCACCAGCAGAGGGGACTATAACAATCAGCCCCAGCATTTT
>TRBJ2-5|TRBV7-6|once|NA
CASSLGSAGQETQYF
TGTGCCAGCAGCTTAGGCTCGGCGGGCCAAGAGACCCAGTACTTC
>TRBJ2-3|TRBV2|NA|TRBD1
CASGDRGTDTQYF
TGTGCCAGCGGGGACAGGGGCACAGATACGCAGTATTTT
>TRBJ1-4|TRBV19|NA|NA
CATREADKEKLFF
TGTGCCACCAGGGAGGCCGACAAGGAAAAACTGTTTTTT
>TRBJ2-6|TRBV28|NA|NA
CASSLSNRGYSGANVLTF
TGTGCCAGCAGTTTATCGAACCGAGGATACTCTGGGGCCAACGTCCTGACTTTC
>TRBJ1-2|TRBV7-2|NA|TRBD1
CASSSAGGYYGYTF
TGTGCCAGCAGCTCGGCAGGGGGATACTATGGCTACACCTTC
>TRBJ2-7|TRBV25-1|NA|TRBD1
CASSSDRGTDYEQYF
TGTGCCAGCAGTTCGGACAGGGGGACGGACTACGAGCAGTACTTC
>TRBJ2-3|TRBV19|NA|NA
CASSSRTVRSGTDTQYF
TGTGCCAGTAGTAGTCGGACAGTTCGTTCGGGCACAGATACGCAGTATTTT
>TRBJ1-2|TRBV3-1/TRBV3-2|NA|TRBD1
CASSQLGTGPDYGYTF
TGTGCCAGCAGCCAACTTGGGACAGGTCCGGACTATGGCTACACCTTC
>TRBJ1-2|TRBV5-1|NA|TRBD1
CASSLGGTGPPEGYTF
TGCGCCAGCAGCTTGGGGGGGACAGGGCCCCCGGAAGGCTACACCTTC
>TRBJ2-3|TRBV3-1/TRBV3-2|NA|TRBD1
CASHGQGAPDTQYF
TGTGCCAGCCACGGACAGGGGGCCCCAGATACGCAGTATTTT
>TRBJ1-5|TRBV28|NA|NA
CASRRLTGSYNQPQHF
TGTGCCAGCAGAAGACTGACAGGTTCGTACAATCAGCCCCAGCATTTT
>TRBJ2-1|TRBV6-5|NA|NA
CASSYHRQGGNEQFF
TGTGCCAGCAGTTACCACCGACAGGGAGGCAATGAGCAGTTCTTC
>TRBJ1-1|TRBV28|once|NA
CASSFMNTEAFF
TGTGCCAGCAGTTTCATGAACACTGAAGCTTTCTTT
>TRBJ1-1|TRBV5-6|once|NA
CASSGWTYTEAFF
TGTGCCAGCAGCGGATGGACATACACTGAAGCTTTCTTT
>TRBJ2-7|TRBV7-9|NA|NA
CASSFRDEQYF
TGTGCCAGCAGCTTTCGAGACGAGCAGTACTTC
>TRBJ2-2|TRBV18|NA|TRBD2
CASSPGLAINTGELFF
TGTGCCAGCTCACCGGGACTAGCAATTAACACCGGGGAGCTGTTTTTT
>TRBJ1-1|TRBV18|few|TRBD1
CASSPARGRVTEAFF
TGTGCCAGCTCACCTGCCAGGGGGCGGGTTACTGAAGCTTTCTTT
>TRBJ2-7|TRBV5-1|few|NA
CASSLGAGSYEQYF
TGCGCCAGCAGCTTGGGCGCCGGCTCCTACGAGCAGTACTTC